This T cell receptor (beta chain) emerged from a study of blood T cell repertoires in COVID-19. Clones were sequenced by immunoSEQ multiplex PCR, and TCRdb holds only the in-frame ones, with some missing. The top ten clones hold 8% to 9% of a sample with over 200,000 clones, 81% of them seen once. The V gene end was trimmed by 4 bases and the J gene end by 8 bases; junction bases not matched to a gene: 9. The CDR3 spans 15 residues. CDR1 and CDR2 from the germline V gene are LNHNV and YYDKDF (reference sequence). J is TRBJ2-3 and V is TRBV15; 10 nucleotides agree with TRBD2. The sequenced material came from PBMCs or T cells enriched from blood (not recorded which). The origin of this receptor is a woman aged 50 to 60 with acute COVID-19. The CDR3 bases are TGTGCCACCAGCATCAACTTAGCGGGGGGAGGTACGCAGTATTTT. Its translation: CATSINLAGGGTQYF. Variable domain in full (rest from reference TRBV15 and TRBJ2-3): DAMVIQNPRYQVTQFGKPVTLSCSQTLNHNVMYWYQQKSSQAPKLLFHYYDKDFNNEADTPDNFQSRRPNTSFCFLDIRSPGLGDTAMYLCATSINLAGGGTQYFGPGTRLTVL.